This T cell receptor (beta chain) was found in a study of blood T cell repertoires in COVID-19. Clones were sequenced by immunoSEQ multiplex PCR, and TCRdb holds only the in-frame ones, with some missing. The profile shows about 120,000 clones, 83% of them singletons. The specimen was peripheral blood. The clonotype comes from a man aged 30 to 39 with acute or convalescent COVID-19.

The CDR3 nucleotides are TGTGCCAGCAGGGCTCAGGGAGGCCTAACCTTC. The encoded protein is CASRAQGGLTF. This chain connects TRBV6-5 to TRBJ1-2; D may be TRBD1 (5 bases). Germline CDR1 MNHEY, CDR2 SVGAGI. V lost 6 bases and J 14 bases, leaving 16 bases between the germline ends. There are 11 residues in the CDR3.